Shown below are 18 T cell receptor beta chains from a single sample sequenced in a study of blood T cells in healthy people across ages. Using a J-beta primer mix together with a sample-barcoded 5' primer, a second PCR was run for roughly 7 to 12 cycles. TCRdb redid the calling of the 5' RACE reads with MiXCR, one entry per CDR3 protein. The sample lists hundreds of thousands of distinct CDR3 sequences, 45% to 50% occurring once. The sequenced sample was blood. The receptors shown here come from a woman aged 55-69 years in good health.

This chain links TRBV15 with TRBJ2-5, with D uncertain. The CDR3 loop spans 14 amino acids. Germline V gene lookup returns CDR1 LNHNV and CDR2 YYDKDF (reference sequence). Trimming took 1 base from V and 11 from J, leaving 17 bases between them. The CDR3 DNA reads TGTGCCACCAGCAGAGGACACCCGGTCAATGAGCAGTACTTC. Residues: CATSRGHPVNEQYF.

With respect to this clonotype: This may stem from a read error, because a much larger clone lies one nucleotide away. This chain links TRBV25-1 with TRBJ1-2; 8 nucleotides line up with TRBD1. Germline CDR1 and CDR2: MGHDK and SYGVNS. The CDR3 runs to 16 residues. CDR3 sequence: CASSDPPGQGDYGHTF. For the CDR3, the DNA is TGTGCCAGCAGTGATCCCCCAGGACAGGGCGACTATGGCCACACCTTC.

This clonotype was seen a handful of times. This chain connects TRBV4-2 to TRBJ1-1; 7 bases align to TRBD1. The CDR3 runs to 16 residues. Germline CDR1 is LGHNA and CDR2 is YNFKEQ. V trimming: 0 bases; J trimming: 1 base; junction bases outside the gene matches: 5. The CDR3 DNA reads TGTGCCAGCAGCCAAGATCCCCGACAGGGGAACACTGAAGCTTTCTTT. It specifies CASSQDPRQGNTEAFF.

This clonotype was counted ten times or more. The chain employs TRBV5-1 and TRBJ1-2, with D uncertain. Between the trimmed V and J ends, which lost 1 base and 1 base, there was a span of 8 bases. The CDR3 consists of 14 residues. Germline V CDR1 and CDR2: SGHRS, YFSETQ. CDR3 nucleotide sequence: TGCGCCAGCAGCTTGATCGGATTTAACTATGGCTACACCTTC. Translating gives CASSLIGFNYGYTF.

The gene calls are TRBV20-1 and TRBJ1-2; tentative D call: TRBD1 (6 bases). Germline CDR1 reads DFQATT; CDR2 reads SNEGSKA (reference sequence). CDR3 length equals 13 residues. With 3 bases removed from V and 5 bases from J, the gap between germline ends came to 13 bases. DNA for the CDR3: TGCAGTGCTAGGGGCGGACAGCCTTATGGCTACACCTTC. Translation gives CSARGGQPYGYTF.

The CDR3 spells CASSQERGGYNEQFF. CDR3 sequence (DNA): TGTGCCAGCAGCCAAGAGCGGGGGGGCTACAATGAGCAGTTCTTC. The chain couples TRBV4-2 to TRBJ2-1, with 9 bases that match TRBD2. The CDR3 totals 15 residues. Germline-derived CDR1 and CDR2 are LGHNA and YNFKEQ. V was clipped by 0 bases and J by 3 bases; unmatched bases: 0.

This clonotype has more than one count but fewer than ten. The gene calls are TRBV2 and TRBJ2-1; D may correspond to TRBD1 or TRBD2 (5 bases each). The J call may be mistaken, given a closer DNA end match to TRBJ2-7. The CDR3 is made up of 16 amino acids. The germline gives CDR1 SNHLY, CDR2 FYNNEI. Written as DNA, the CDR3 is TGTGCCAGCAGTGAGGGGATGGGGACCCCCTACAATGAGCAGTACTTC. The encoded protein is CASSEGMGTPYNEQYF.

This clonotype was seen a handful of times. The chain recombines TRBV5-1 with TRBJ2-5, with D hard to call. This CDR3 has 15 amino acids. CDR1 is SGHRS, CDR2 YFSETQ, per germline. V was trimmed by 0 bases and J by 2 bases, leaving 11 bases between them. The CDR3 loop is CASSLEAAKQETQYF. CDR3 bases: TGCGCCAGCAGCTTGGAGGCGGCAAAGCAAGAGACCCAGTACTTC.

The J gene is TRBJ1-1, the V gene TRBV29-1; D is unresolved. CDR3 length equals 10 residues. Per the germline V gene, CDR1 is SQVTM and CDR2 is ANQGSEA. Trimming left V 4 bases short and J 8 bases short, with 8 bases between. The CDR3 spells CSVVVTEAFF. Written as DNA, the CDR3 is TGCAGCGTTGTTGTAACAGAAGCTTTCTTT.

The chain has TRBV6-1 and TRBJ2-2; D may be TRBD1 (6 bases). The V end was cut by 6 bases, the J end by 3 bases, with 14 bases between. The germline gives CDR1 MNHNS, CDR2 SASEGT. This CDR3 spans 15 amino acids. DNA of the CDR3: TGTGCCAGCAGATCCGGAGAGGGGGACACCGGGGAGCTGTTTTTT. Translated, it gives CASRSGEGDTGELFF.

This clonotype was picked up a small number of times. The chain has TRBV29-1 and TRBJ2-7; TRBD2 might be the D (7 bases). Germline V CDR1 and CDR2: SQVTM, ANQGSEA. Trimming took 6 bases from V and 10 from J, leaving 13 bases between them. The CDR3 length is 10 residues. The CDR3 sequence is CSVGGPPQYF. The CDR3 nucleotides read TGCAGCGTGGGGGGGCCACCCCAGTACTTC.

In DNA, the CDR3 is TGTGCCAGCAGCCAAGTTCTACAGACAGGGGGCGGGTACGAGCAGTACTTC. This translates into CASSQVLQTGGGYEQYF. The V call is TRBV3-1, the J call TRBJ2-7, with 10 bases matching TRBD1. The CDR3 totals 17 residues. Germline CDR1 reads LGHDT; CDR2 reads YNNKEL (reference sequence). Trimming removed 1 base from V and 4 bases from J; junction bases left unmatched: 10.

This chain joins TRBV10-3 and TRBJ2-5; 8 positions match TRBD2. This CDR3 contains 15 residues. Germline V gene data show CDR1 as ENHRY and CDR2 as SYGVKD. Germline trimming cut 2 bases from V and 2 bases from J; bases unmatched to any gene: 4. The DNA of the CDR3 is TGTGCCATCAGTGAGGAGGTAGCGGGGCAAGAGACCCAGTACTTC. Translating it yields CAISEEVAGQETQYF.

The chain links TRBV29-1 to TRBJ2-1; D may be TRBD2 (7 bases). Looked up from germline, CDR1 is SQVTM and CDR2 is ANQGSEA. V was shortened by 5 bases and J by 12 bases, with 29 bases between the two germline ends. This CDR3 is built from 16 residues. CDR3 sequence: CSVKIRGGGGSDVQFF. The CDR3 DNA follows: TGCAGCGTTAAGATACGAGGAGGCGGGGGCTCAGATGTGCAGTTCTTC.

The chain combines TRBV5-1 with TRBJ1-2, with D possibly TRBD1 on 6 matching bases. V was clipped by 3 bases and J by 6 bases, with 12 bases between them. CDR1 and CDR2 from the germline V gene are SGHRS and YFSETQ. CDR3 length: 13 amino acids. CDR3 in amino acids: CASSSRGEDGYTF. CDR3 DNA sequence: TGCGCCAGCAGCTCGAGGGGGGAGGATGGCTACACCTTC. The whole variable domain, filled in from reference TRBV5-1 and TRBJ1-2, reads KAGVTQTPRYLIKTRGQQVTLSCSPISGHRSVSWYQQTPGQGLQFLFEYFSETQRNKGNFPGRFSGRQFSNSRSEMNVSTLELGDSALYLCASSSRGEDGYTFGSGTRLTVV.

The chain recombines TRBV5-1 with TRBJ2-7; D is unresolved. Germline V gives CDR1 SGHRS, CDR2 YFSETQ. The CDR3 is 14 residues long. With 0 bases removed from V and 0 bases from J, the gap between germline ends came to 7 bases. The chain's CDR3 is CASSLALSSYEQYF. DNA of the CDR3: TGCGCCAGCAGCTTGGCCCTGAGCTCCTACGAGCAGTACTTC.

In its sample, this clonotype was seen a few times. Here the CDR3 DNA reads TGTGCCAGCAGGCGCCGGGGGGCTACTAATGAAAAACTGTTTTTT. Its protein is CASRRRGATNEKLFF. The rearrangement uses TRBV2 and TRBJ1-4, with a weak D call TRBD1 (6 bases). V lost 6 bases and J 2 bases, leaving 13 bases between the germline ends. Per the germline V gene, CDR1 is SNHLY and CDR2 is FYNNEI. CDR3 length: 15 residues. The entire variable domain, with the rest obtained from reference TRBV2 and TRBJ1-4, is as follows: EPEVTQTPSHQVTQMGQEVILRCVPISNHLYFYWYRQILGQKVEFLVSFYNNEISEKSEIFDDQFSVERPDGSNFTLKIRSTKLEDSAMYFCASRRRGATNEKLFFGSGTQLSVL.

This clonotype was seen ten or more times. The chain combines TRBV4-3 with TRBJ1-2, with D possibly being TRBD1 (5 bases). Germline V gene data show CDR1 as LGHNA and CDR2 as YSLEER. CDR3 length: 15 residues. V was shortened by 3 bases and J by 5 bases, with 16 bases between the two germline ends. CDR3 nucleotides: TGCGCCAGCAGCCATGCCTCGGGACTCACGTATGGCTACACCTTC. Translating gives CASSHASGLTYGYTF.